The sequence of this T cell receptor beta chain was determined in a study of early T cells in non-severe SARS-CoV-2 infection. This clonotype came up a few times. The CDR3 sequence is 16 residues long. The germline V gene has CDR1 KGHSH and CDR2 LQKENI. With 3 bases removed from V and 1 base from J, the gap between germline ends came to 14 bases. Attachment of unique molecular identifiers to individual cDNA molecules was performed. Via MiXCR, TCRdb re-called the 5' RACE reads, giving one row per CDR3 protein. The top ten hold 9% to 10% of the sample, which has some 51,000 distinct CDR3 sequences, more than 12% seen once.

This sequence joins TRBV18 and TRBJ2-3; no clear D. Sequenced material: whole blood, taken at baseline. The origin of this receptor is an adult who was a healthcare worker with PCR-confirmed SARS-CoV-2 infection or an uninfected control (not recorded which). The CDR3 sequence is CASSPRTLGGTDTQYF. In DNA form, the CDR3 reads TGTGCCAGCTCACCCCGGACCCTCGGAGGCACAGATACGCAGTATTTT.